This T cell receptor (beta chain) originates from a study of human T cells and chemical hapten exposure. Study overall: TCR yields differed between samples (mainly from small differences in pooled library volume). Study findings and constraints: TCRs above 1 in 1000 frequency did not change with DPC sensitization.

Extraction yielded total RNA from whole blood (unfractionated). The library attached unique molecular identifiers to individual cDNA molecules. Per the original methods: With a range of roughly 20,000 to 690,600, the median per sample was about 87,000 TCRs. TCRdb recomputed calls from the 5' RACE reads with MiXCR, one row per CDR3 protein. The V and J calls reflect TCRdb's pipeline rather than the authors' work. The sample has approximately 140,000 distinct CDR3 sequences, roughly 4.1% seen once. This clonotype appeared many times. What it binds is not known. After removal of 7 bases from V and 2 bases from J, the junction contained 6 bases not matched to a gene. The CDR3 totals 15 residues. Germline assignment: CDR1 SNHLY and CDR2 FYNNEI.

The sequence came from a female donor in good health. This chain uses TRBV2 with TRBJ2-5, with 11 bases matching TRBD2. Here the CDR3 reads CASTSGTSGQETQYF. The CDR3 DNA follows: TGTGCCAGCACATCCGGGACTAGCGGACAAGAGACCCAGTACTTC.